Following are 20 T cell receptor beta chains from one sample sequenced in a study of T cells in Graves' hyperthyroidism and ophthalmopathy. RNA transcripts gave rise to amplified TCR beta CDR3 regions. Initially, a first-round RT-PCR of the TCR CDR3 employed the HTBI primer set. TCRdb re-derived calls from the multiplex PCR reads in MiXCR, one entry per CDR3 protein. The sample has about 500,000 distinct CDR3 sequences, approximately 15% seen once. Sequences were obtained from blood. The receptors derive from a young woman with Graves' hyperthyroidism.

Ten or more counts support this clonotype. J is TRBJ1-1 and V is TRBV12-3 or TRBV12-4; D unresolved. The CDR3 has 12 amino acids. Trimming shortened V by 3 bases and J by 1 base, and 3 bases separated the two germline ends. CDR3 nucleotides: TGTGCCAGCAGTTTTGCGAACACTGAAGCTTTCTTT. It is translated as CASSFANTEAFF.

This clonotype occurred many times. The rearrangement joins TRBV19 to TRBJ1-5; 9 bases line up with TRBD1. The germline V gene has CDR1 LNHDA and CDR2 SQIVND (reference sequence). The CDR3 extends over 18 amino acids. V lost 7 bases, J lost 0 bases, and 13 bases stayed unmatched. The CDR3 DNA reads TGTGCCAGTAAAGGACAGGGGAGTGCGCGATATAGCAATCAGCCCCAGCATTTT. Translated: CASKGQGSARYSNQPQHF.

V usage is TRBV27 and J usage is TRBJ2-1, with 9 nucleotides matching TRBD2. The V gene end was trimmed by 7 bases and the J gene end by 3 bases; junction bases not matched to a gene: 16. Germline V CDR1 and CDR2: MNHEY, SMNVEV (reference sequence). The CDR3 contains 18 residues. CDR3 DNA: TGTGCCAGCACCCTTTTTTGGAGCGGGGGGTTTGGCTACAATGAGCAGTTCTTC. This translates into CASTLFWSGGFGYNEQFF.

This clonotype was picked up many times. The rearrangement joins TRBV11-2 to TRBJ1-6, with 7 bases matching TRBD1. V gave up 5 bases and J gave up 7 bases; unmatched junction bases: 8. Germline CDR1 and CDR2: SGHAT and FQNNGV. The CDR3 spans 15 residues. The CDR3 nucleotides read TGTGCCAGCAGCCCGCTCCCAGGGGGAAATTCACCCCTCCACTTT. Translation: CASSPLPGGNSPLHF.

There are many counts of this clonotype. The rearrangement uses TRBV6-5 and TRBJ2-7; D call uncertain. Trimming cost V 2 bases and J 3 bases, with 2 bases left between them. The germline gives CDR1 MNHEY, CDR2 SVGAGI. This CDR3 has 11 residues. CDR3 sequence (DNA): TGTGCCAGCAGTTACAACTACGAGCAGTACTTC. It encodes CASSYNYEQYF.

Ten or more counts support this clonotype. The CDR3 loop is CASSLSGGGVNTEAFF. The CDR3 nucleotides read TGTGCCAGCAGTTTATCAGGCGGGGGAGTGAACACTGAAGCTTTCTTT. The chain joins TRBV27 to TRBJ1-1, with a weak D call TRBD1 (5 bases). The germline V gene encodes CDR1 MNHEY and CDR2 SMNVEV (reference sequence). The length of the CDR3 is 16 residues. V was shortened by 0 bases and J by 0 bases, with 11 bases between the two germline ends.

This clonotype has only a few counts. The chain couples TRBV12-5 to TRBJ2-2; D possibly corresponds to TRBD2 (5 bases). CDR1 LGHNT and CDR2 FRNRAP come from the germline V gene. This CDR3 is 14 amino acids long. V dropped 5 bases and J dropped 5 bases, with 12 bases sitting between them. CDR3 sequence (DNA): TGTGCTAGTGGTCCTCGGACTTGGACCGGGGAGCTGTTTTTT. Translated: CASGPRTWTGELFF.

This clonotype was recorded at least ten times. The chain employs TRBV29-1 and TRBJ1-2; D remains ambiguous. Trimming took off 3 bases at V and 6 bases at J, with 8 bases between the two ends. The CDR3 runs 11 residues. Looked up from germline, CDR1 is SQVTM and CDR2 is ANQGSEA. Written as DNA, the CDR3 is TGCAGCGTTGAGTTCGGTAATGGCTACACCTTC. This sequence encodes CSVEFGNGYTF.

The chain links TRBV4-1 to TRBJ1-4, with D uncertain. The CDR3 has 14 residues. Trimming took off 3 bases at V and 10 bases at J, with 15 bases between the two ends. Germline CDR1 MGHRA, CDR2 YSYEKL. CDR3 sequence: CASSHLSREGKLFF. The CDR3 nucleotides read TGCGCCAGCAGCCACCTCTCGAGGGAGGGAAAACTGTTTTTT.

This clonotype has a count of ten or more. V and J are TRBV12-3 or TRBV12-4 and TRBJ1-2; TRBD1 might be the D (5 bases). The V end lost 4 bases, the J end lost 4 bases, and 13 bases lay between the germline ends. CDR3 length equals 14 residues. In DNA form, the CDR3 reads TGTGCCAGCAGTTGGTTAGGGGACCTCTATGGCTACACCTTC. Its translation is CASSWLGDLYGYTF.

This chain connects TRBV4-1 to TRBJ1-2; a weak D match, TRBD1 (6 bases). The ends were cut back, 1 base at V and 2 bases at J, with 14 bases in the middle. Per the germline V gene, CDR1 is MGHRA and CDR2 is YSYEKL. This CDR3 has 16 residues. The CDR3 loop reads CASSQVLDRRNYGYTF. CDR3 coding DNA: TGCGCCAGCAGCCAAGTCCTGGACAGACGCAACTATGGCTACACCTTC.

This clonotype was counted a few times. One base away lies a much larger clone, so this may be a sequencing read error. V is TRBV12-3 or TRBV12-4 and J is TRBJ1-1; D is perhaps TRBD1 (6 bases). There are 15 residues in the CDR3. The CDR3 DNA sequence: TGTGCCAGCCTAAAATTTAGCGGGGGGGGCACTGGAGCTTTCTTT. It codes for CASLKFSGGGTGAFF.

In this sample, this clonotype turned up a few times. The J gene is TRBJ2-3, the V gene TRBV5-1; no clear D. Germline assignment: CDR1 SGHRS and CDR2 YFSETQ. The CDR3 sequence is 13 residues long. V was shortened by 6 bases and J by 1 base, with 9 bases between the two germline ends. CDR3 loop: CASTSARTDTQYF. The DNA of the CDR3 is TGCGCCAGCACCAGCGCCCGCACAGATACGCAGTATTTT. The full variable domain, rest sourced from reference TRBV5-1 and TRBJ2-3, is KAGVTQTPRYLIKTRGQQVTLSCSPISGHRSVSWYQQTPGQGLQFLFEYFSETQRNKGNFPGRFSGRQFSNSRSEMNVSTLELGDSALYLCASTSARTDTQYFGPGTRLTVL.

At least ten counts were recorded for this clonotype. CDR3 amino acids: CASSGSGRDPYNEQFF. CDR3 bases: TGTGCCAGCAGCGGGAGCGGGAGGGACCCCTACAATGAGCAGTTCTTC. The V call is TRBV5-6, the J call TRBJ2-1; the match to TRBD2 covers 10 bases. Trimming took 4 bases from V and 2 from J; bases not matched to a gene: 6. Per germline, CDR1 SGHDT and CDR2 YYEEEE. This CDR3 is built from 16 residues.

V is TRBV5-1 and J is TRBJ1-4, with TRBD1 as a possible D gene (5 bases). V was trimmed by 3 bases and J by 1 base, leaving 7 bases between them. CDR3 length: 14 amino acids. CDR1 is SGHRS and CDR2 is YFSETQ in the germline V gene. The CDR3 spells CASSSDRTNEKLFF. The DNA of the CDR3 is TGCGCCAGCAGCTCCGACAGAACTAATGAAAAACTGTTTTTT.

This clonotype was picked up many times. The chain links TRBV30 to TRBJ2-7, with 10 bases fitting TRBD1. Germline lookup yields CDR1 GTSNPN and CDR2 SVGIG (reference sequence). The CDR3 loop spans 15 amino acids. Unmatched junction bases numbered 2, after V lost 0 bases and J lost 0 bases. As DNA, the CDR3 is TGTGCCTGGAGTGTGGGGACAGGGGTCTCCTACGAGCAGTACGTC. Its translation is CAWSVGTGVSYEQYV.

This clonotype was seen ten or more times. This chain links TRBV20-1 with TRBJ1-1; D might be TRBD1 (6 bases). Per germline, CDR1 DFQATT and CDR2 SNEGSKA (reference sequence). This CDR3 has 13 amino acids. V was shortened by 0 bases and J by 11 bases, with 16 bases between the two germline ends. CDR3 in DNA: TGCAGTGCTAGAGATTCGGGGGGGCGTCGGGCTTTCTTT. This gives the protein CSARDSGGRRAFF.

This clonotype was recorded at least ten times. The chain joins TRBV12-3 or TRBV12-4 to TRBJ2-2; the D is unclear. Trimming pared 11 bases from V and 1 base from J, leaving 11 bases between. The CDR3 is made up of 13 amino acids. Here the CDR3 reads CAGRTRNTGELFF. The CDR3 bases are TGTGCCGGACGGACCAGGAACACCGGGGAGCTGTTTTTT.

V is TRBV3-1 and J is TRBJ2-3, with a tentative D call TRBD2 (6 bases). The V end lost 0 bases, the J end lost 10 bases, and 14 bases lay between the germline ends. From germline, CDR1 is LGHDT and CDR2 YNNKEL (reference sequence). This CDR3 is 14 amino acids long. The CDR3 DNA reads TGTGCCAGCAGCCAAGACCCGGGAGTGGACGCGCAGTATTTT. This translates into CASSQDPGVDAQYF.

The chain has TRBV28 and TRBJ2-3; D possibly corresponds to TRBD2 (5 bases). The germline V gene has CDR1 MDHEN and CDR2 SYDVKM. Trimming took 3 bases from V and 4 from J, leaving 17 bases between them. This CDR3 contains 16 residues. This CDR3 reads CASSFAGSDRADTQYF. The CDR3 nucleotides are TGTGCCAGCAGTTTTGCGGGCTCGGATAGGGCAGATACGCAGTATTTT. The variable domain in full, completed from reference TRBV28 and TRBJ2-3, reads DVKVTQSSRYLVKRTGEKVFLECVQDMDHENMFWYRQDPGLGLRLIYFSYDVKMKEKGDIPEGYSVSREKKERFSLILESASTNQTSMYLCASSFAGSDRADTQYFGPGTRLTVL.